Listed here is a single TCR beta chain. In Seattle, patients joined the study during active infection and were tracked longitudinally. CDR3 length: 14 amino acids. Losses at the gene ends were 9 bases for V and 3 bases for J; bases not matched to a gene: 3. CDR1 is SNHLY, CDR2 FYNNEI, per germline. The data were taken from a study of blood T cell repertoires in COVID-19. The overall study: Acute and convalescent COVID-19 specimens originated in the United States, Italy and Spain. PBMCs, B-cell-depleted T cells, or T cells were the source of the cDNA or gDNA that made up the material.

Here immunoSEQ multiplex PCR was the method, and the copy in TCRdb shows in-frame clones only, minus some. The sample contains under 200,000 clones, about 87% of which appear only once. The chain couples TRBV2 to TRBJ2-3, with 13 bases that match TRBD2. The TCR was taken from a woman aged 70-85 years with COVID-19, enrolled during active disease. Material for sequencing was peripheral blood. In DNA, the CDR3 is TGTGCCAGTCGGACTAGCGGGGGTACAGATACGCAGTATTTT. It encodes CASRTSGGTDTQYF.